The present entry profiles one T cell receptor (beta chain) with its context. The J segment lost 11 bases and the V segment lost 4 bases, leaving 9 bases of the junction unmatched. CDR3 size: 13 residues. Germline CDR1 is SGHVS and CDR2 is FNYEAQ. The data are from a study of high-grade serous ovarian cancer treatment subgroups. Data came from immunoSEQ multiplex PCR; TCRdb stores just in-frame clones and leaves some out. The data contain around 3,500 clones, over 65% of them singletons. Tumor samples were obtained before definitive surgery or chemotherapy. This sequence joins TRBV7-6 and TRBJ1-2; 8 positions match TRBD1. This clonotype was sampled from a human donor with high-grade serous ovarian cancer. Sequenced sample: tumor tissue. CDR3: CASSSTGVGGYTF. The CDR3 DNA follows: TGTGCCAGCAGCTCGACAGGGGTGGGGGGTTACACCTTC.